This T cell receptor beta chain was identified in a study of identical twins. TCRdb independently ran MiXCR on the 5' RACE reads; one entry per CDR3 protein. Of 1,800,000 or so distinct CDR3 sequences listed, roughly 35% are singletons. Germline V CDR1 and CDR2: MNHEY, SVGAGI. With 6 bases clipped from V and 7 bases from J, the junction kept 8 bases outside the gene matches. CDR3 length: 16 residues. The clonotype comes from a newborn girl in good health. This chain connects TRBV6-5 to TRBJ2-1; 14 nucleotides align to TRBD2. Sequenced input: cord blood. The CDR3 spells CASRKGTSGSRNEQFF. The CDR3 DNA sequence: TGTGCCAGCAGAAAAGGGACTAGCGGGAGTAGGAATGAGCAGTTCTTC.